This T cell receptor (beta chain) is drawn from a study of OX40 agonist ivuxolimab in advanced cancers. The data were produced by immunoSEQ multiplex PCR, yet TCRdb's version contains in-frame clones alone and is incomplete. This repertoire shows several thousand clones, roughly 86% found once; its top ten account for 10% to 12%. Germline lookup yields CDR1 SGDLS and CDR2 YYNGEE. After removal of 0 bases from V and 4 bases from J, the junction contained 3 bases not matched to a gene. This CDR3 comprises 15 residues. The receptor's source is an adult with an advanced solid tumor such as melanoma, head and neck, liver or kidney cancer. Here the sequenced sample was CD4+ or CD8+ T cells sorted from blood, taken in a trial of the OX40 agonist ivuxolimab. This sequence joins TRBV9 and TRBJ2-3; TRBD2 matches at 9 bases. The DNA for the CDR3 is TGTGCCAGCAGCGTAGACGGACTAGCGTCAGATACGCAGTATTTT. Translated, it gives CASSVDGLASDTQYF.